These 20 T cell receptor beta chains came from one sample sequenced in a study of CD8+CD57+ T cells in acquired aplastic anemia. All sequencing subjects had displayed CD8+CD57+ cell expansion on flow cytometry. Genomic DNA, serving as template, underwent TCR beta VDJ and CDR3 profiling. In TCRdb, the reads were re-called with MiXCR into one record per CDR3 protein. The table has about half a million distinct CDR3 sequences, more than 25% seen once. The sequencing sample was made of sorted CD4+, CD8+, or CD8+CD57+ T cells (not recorded which) from PBMCs. The receptors were sampled from a human donor with aplastic anemia.

This clonotype came up many times. The chain joins TRBV20-1 to TRBJ1-2, with 10 nucleotides matching TRBD1. The CDR3 loop spans 15 amino acids. The V gene's germline CDR1 is DFQATT and CDR2 SNEGSKA (reference sequence). After removal of 6 bases from V and 6 bases from J, the junction contained 13 bases not matched to a gene. The CDR3 sequence is CSARPGTGVLDGYTF. In DNA form, the CDR3 reads TGCAGTGCCCGGCCCGGGACAGGGGTACTTGATGGCTACACCTTC.

The CDR3 nucleotides read TGTGCCAGCAGCTTTCAGGGGCCCGGGCGAAACACCATATATTTT. It codes for CASSFQGPGRNTIYF. This sequence joins TRBV13 and TRBJ1-3; a weak D match, TRBD1 (6 bases). CDR1 is PRHDT, CDR2 FYEKMQ, per germline (reference sequence). CDR3 length: 15 amino acids. V was cut by 3 bases and J by 5 bases, with 14 bases left in between.

CDR3 DNA sequence: TGTGCCAGTCGCACGGGTACAGGATTAGAGACCGGGGAGCTGTTTTTT. Residues: CASRTGTGLETGELFF. The J gene is TRBJ2-2, the V gene TRBV19; perhaps TRBD1 as D (5 bases). This CDR3 region has 16 residues. The germline V gene encodes CDR1 LNHDA and CDR2 SQIVND (reference sequence). The V end lost 8 bases, the J end lost 5 bases, and 21 bases lay between the germline ends.

About this clonotype: A much larger clonotype is one base distant, so this may be a read error. Given the absence of the conserved phenylalanine or tryptophan at the CDR3 end, a read error is likely. The chain combines TRBV19 with TRBJ1-1; weak D call: TRBD1 (5 bases). V was shortened by 9 bases and J by 1 base, with 18 bases between the two germline ends. The CDR3 is made up of 15 amino acids. CDR1 LNHDA and CDR2 SQIVND come from the germline V gene (reference sequence). This CDR3 reads CASQAWAGKNTEAFL. CDR3 bases: TGTGCCAGCCAAGCCTGGGCAGGGAAGAACACTGAAGCTTTCCTT.

The chain is built from TRBV20-1 and TRBJ2-5; 7 bases are shared with TRBD2. This CDR3 comprises 12 residues. Germline CDR1 reads DFQATT; CDR2 reads SNEGSKA (reference sequence). V trimming: 3 bases; J trimming: 3 bases; junction bases outside the gene matches: 1. In DNA, the CDR3 is TGCAGTGCTAGTGGGACTAAAGAGACCCAGTACTTC. This codes for CSASGTKETQYF.

This clonotype was seen repeatedly, ten times or more. The rearrangement uses TRBV4-2 and TRBJ2-7; no clear D. Germline assignment: CDR1 LGHNA and CDR2 YNFKEQ. Trimming removed 6 bases at V and 0 bases at J, with 6 bases between. The CDR3 consists of 12 residues. In DNA, the CDR3 is TGTGCCAGCAGTCACTCCTCCTACGAGCAGTACTTC. Translated, it gives CASSHSSYEQYF.

The rearrangement uses TRBV5-4 and TRBJ1-3; D ambiguous. The CDR3 is 16 amino acids. CDR1 and CDR2 (germline): SGHNT, YYREEE (reference sequence). V dropped 2 bases and J dropped 1 base, with 13 bases sitting between them. The CDR3 protein is CASSLRVGSSGNTIYF. DNA for the CDR3: TGTGCCAGCAGCTTACGCGTTGGTTCTTCTGGAAACACCATATATTTT.

This clonotype was counted ten times or more. A junction end diverges from the germline sequence, so it may reflect a read error. CDR3 residues: CASSLANSEAFF. CDR3 bases: TGTGCCAGCAGCTTAGCTAACAGTGAAGCTTTCTTT. The gene calls are TRBV7-9 and TRBJ1-1; no reliable D call. This CDR3 contains 12 residues. Germline loops: CDR1 SEHNR, CDR2 FQNEAQ (reference sequence).

The chain employs TRBV25-1 and TRBJ2-7; TRBD1 aligns across 7 bases. The CDR3 totals 14 residues. V lost 6 bases and J lost 3; bases outside the gene matches: 8. Germline CDR1 reads MGHDK; CDR2 reads SYGVNS. CDR3 loop: CASRDVTGDYEQYF. As DNA, the CDR3 is TGTGCCAGCAGAGACGTCACAGGGGACTACGAGCAGTACTTC.

In this sample, this clonotype turned up a few times. The chain couples TRBV19 to TRBJ2-5; tentatively, D is TRBD1 (6 bases). The CDR3 is 16 amino acids. Trimming removed 3 bases at V and 5 bases at J, with 19 bases between. Germline V CDR1 and CDR2: LNHDA, SQIVND (reference sequence). CDR3 bases: TGTGCCAGTAGTATTTACCACACAGCAACAGGGGAGACCCAGTACTTC. It yields the protein CASSIYHTATGETQYF. Using reference TRBV19 and TRBJ2-5 for the parts outside the CDR3, the full variable domain is DGGITQSPKYLFRKEGQNVTLSCEQNLNHDAMYWYRQDPGQGLRLIYYSQIVNDFQKGDIAEGYSVSREKKESFPLTVTSAQKNPTAFYLCASSIYHTATGETQYFGPGTRLLVL.

J is TRBJ1-5 and V is TRBV15, with a tentative D call TRBD1 (5 bases). The CDR3 length is 15 residues. CDR1 is LNHNV and CDR2 is YYDKDF in the germline V gene (reference sequence). V was clipped by 4 bases and J by 0 bases, with 10 bases between them. The CDR3 DNA reads TGTGCCACCAGCATGGGGGACCTTAGCAATCAGCCCCAGCATTTT. This encodes CATSMGDLSNQPQHF.

Many counts were recorded for this clonotype. The rearrangement joins TRBV24-1 to TRBJ2-4; possibly TRBD1 for D (6 bases). V was shortened by 2 bases and J by 12 bases, with 19 bases between the two germline ends. CDR1 is KGHDR and CDR2 is SFDVKD in the germline V gene. The CDR3 loop spans 15 amino acids. The CDR3 region is CATSDSTGPINGQYF. Written as DNA, the CDR3 is TGTGCCACCAGTGATTCCACAGGGCCAATAAATGGTCAGTACTTC.

This clonotype came up many times. This rearrangement joins TRBV7-6 to TRBJ2-5, with 7 bases that match TRBD1. This CDR3 has 14 residues. Looked up from germline, CDR1 is SGHVS and CDR2 is FNYEAQ. J lost 5 bases, V lost 1 base, and 4 bases had no gene match. The CDR3 region is CASSLEADRETQYF. The CDR3 coding sequence is TGTGCCAGCAGCTTAGAGGCGGACAGGGAGACCCAGTACTTC.

V usage is TRBV24-1 and J usage is TRBJ2-1; D ambiguous. The V end was cut by 12 bases, the J end by 4 bases, with 12 bases between. CDR3 size: 12 residues. CDR1 is KGHDR and CDR2 is SFDVKD in the germline V gene. The CDR3 here is CAWSEEYNEQFF. The DNA of the CDR3 is TGTGCCTGGAGTGAGGAGTACAATGAGCAGTTCTTC.

The V and J genes are TRBV7-9 and TRBJ2-1; 11 bases map to TRBD2. The CDR3 has 13 residues. CDR1 and CDR2 (germline): SEHNR, FQNEAQ (reference sequence). Unmatched junction bases numbered 3, after V lost 7 bases and J lost 7 bases. CDR3 sequence reads: CASIAGGPNEQFF. In nucleotides, the CDR3 is TGTGCCAGCATAGCGGGGGGGCCAAATGAGCAGTTCTTC.

The V and J genes are TRBV5-4 and TRBJ2-5, with 14 bases identical to TRBD2. This CDR3 contains 17 residues. From germline, CDR1 is SGHNT and CDR2 YYREEE (reference sequence). V lost 1 base, J lost 3 bases, and 5 bases stayed unmatched. CDR3 DNA: TGTGCCAGCAGCTTGCCAGGACTAGCGGGAGGAAAAGAGACCCAGTACTTC. The encoded protein is CASSLPGLAGGKETQYF.

This clonotype appeared many times. The rearrangement joins TRBV20-1 to TRBJ2-1; D not certain. This CDR3 spans 13 amino acids. V dropped 0 bases and J dropped 7 bases, with 10 bases sitting between them. The germline V gene encodes CDR1 DFQATT and CDR2 SNEGSKA (reference sequence). The CDR3 DNA is TGCAGTGCTAGAGATATAGCCGGAAATGAGCAGTTCTTC. Encoded protein: CSARDIAGNEQFF.

Details on this clonotype: Because the CDR3 is missing its conserved closing phenylalanine or tryptophan, this is likely a read error. No DNA is shown, since the ends of the CDR3 on it are uncertain; the CDR3 is the one TCRdb lists. This chain uses TRBV7-9 with TRBJ2-7; TRBD1, as called in the table, went unchecked against the DNA. The CDR3 spans 8 amino acids, including both terminal residues. Germline V CDR1 and CDR2: SEHNR, FQNEAQ (reference sequence). The CDR3: CASSHSPS.

This clonotype was found a few times. Since a much larger clone is just one base distant, this may be a read error. J is TRBJ2-1 and V is TRBV2; TRBD2 matches at 10 bases. The germline CDR1 and CDR2 sequences are SNHLY and FYNNEI. J was trimmed by 7 bases and V by 8 bases; bases with no gene match: 8. This CDR3 region has 14 residues. CDR3 nucleotides: TGTGCCAGCCTCGGAGAAGCGGGGGGGAATGAGCAGTTCTTC. Its translation is CASLGEAGGNEQFF.

A word on this clonotype: This may arise from a read error, as a much more abundant clone is one base away. This rearrangement joins TRBV7-9 to TRBJ2-7; D may be TRBD1 or TRBD2 (5 bases each). The germline gives CDR1 SEHNR, CDR2 FQNEAQ (reference sequence). The CDR3 is 14 amino acids. V was clipped by 2 bases and J by 0 bases, with 8 bases between them. The DNA for the CDR3 is TGTGCCAGCAGCTTAATCGGGACCTCCTACGAGCAGTACTTC. Its protein is CASSLIGTSYEQYF.